This TCR beta chain derives from a study of blood T cell repertoires in COVID-19. Study summary: Some COVID-19 samples were acute and others convalescent; all came from the United States, Italy and Spain. T cells, B-cell-depleted T cells, or PBMCs provided the cDNA or gDNA that served as material.

Per the authors' pipeline: For nucleated cells, counts were estimated from reference gene primer amplification. Only in-frame clones appear in the TCRdb table, and some are missing; sequencing was by immunoSEQ multiplex PCR. The V and J calls and clone size come from that table; D and trimming were worked out from the DNA. The profile shows roughly 120,000 clones, around 83% of them singletons. This receptor was taken from a man between 65 and 79 years old with acute or convalescent COVID-19. Sequenced input: peripheral blood.

As DNA, the CDR3 is TGTGCCAGCAATCCCTTGCCCAGCTCTGGAAACACCATATATTTT. It translates to CASNPLPSSGNTIYF. The V call is TRBV2, the J call TRBJ1-3, with no clear D. CDR1 is SNHLY, CDR2 FYNNEI, per germline. The CDR3 is 15 residues long. Trimming took off 7 bases at V and 0 bases at J, with 13 bases between the two ends.